This T cell receptor (beta chain) appears in the sequencing data of a study of cytomegalovirus exposure and HLA in healthy donors. Germline CDR1 LNHNV, CDR2 YYDKDF (reference sequence). This CDR3 contains 14 residues. V lost 1 base and J lost 4, with 8 bases in between. PCR involved 60 Vbeta and 13 Jbeta primers. Method: immunoSEQ multiplex PCR; TCRdb's copy keeps in-frame clones and lacks some. The sample has about 130,000 clones, about 85% seen once; the top ten hold more than 1.5%. The receptor comes from a boy between 10 and 17 years old in good health and CMV-seronegative. This chain links TRBV15 with TRBJ1-5, with a tentative D call TRBD1 (6 bases). Sequenced input: PBMCs. The CDR3 loop reads CATSRGQENQPQHF. The CDR3 DNA is TGTGCCACCAGCAGAGGACAGGAAAATCAGCCCCAGCATTTT.